Described below is a single T cell receptor beta chain sequence and its context. There are many counts of this clonotype. The clone's antigen remains unknown. No base qualities exist here, and no much larger clone lies one base off it. CDR1 and CDR2 were assigned from the germline V gene (reference sequence) as SGHKS and YYEKEE. Taken from cysteine to phenylalanine, the CDR3 has 13 residues. Just CDR3 DNA is preserved here, 39 bases in frame from base 1. Cut back by 4 bases and 1 base, the V and J ends lie 8 bases apart. This sample was included in a study of blood T cells in healthy people across ages (dated by TCRdb to between 2014 and 2016). About the study as a whole: In model experiments, roughly one uniquely barcoded TCR beta cDNA molecule per two T cells was captured by template switching. Donors of different ages were randomly distributed across sequencing lanes to avoid experimental bias. Four age groups were formed from the donors: young (average approximately 15 years), middle-aged (around 39), aged (roughly 58) and long-lived (about 80). Two additional independent replicas of 1 million unique cDNA reads from the same blood draw were analyzed for two donors (one aged 18 to 30 and one aged 80 or older). The study measured age-related changes in TCR beta repertoire diversity using deep sequencing normalized with unique cDNA molecular identifiers.

The donors were a few dozen Caucasian individuals from Russia, aged roughly 6 to 100 years, who were systemically healthy. Each donor gave 8 to 10 milliliters of peripheral blood, drawn into EDTA-treated Vacutainer tubes. Ficoll-Paque density-gradient centrifugation was used to isolate PBMCs, with at least 7 million obtained per sample. Trizol reagent was used to extract total RNA from the PBMCs, yielding at least 5.5 micrograms per sample. Naive CD45RAhigh/CD27high T cell percentages were measured by flow cytometry on a PBMC aliquot from every donor. Library method: 5' RACE. Instrument used: Illumina HiSeq 2500. The second PCR ran for roughly 7 to 12 cycles and used a J-beta primer mix along with a sample-barcoded 5' primer. Each TCR beta cDNA molecule received a unique molecular identifier from a template-switch 5' adaptor carrying 12 random nucleotides. At least 2.5 million CDR3-containing paired-end reads were obtained from each sample. First-strand cDNA was synthesized from all RNA with the Mint cDNA synthesis kit, primed by a TRBC-specific oligonucleotide. Following uracil-DNA glycosylase treatment, all cDNA underwent a first 18-cycle PCR with the universal primers M1SS and BC2_uni_R. As for the original processing: For normalization, 1 million high-quality reads were randomly selected from each sample, with every read carrying a distinct molecular identifier. Reads sharing molecular identifiers were discarded rather than binned into consensus sequences. MiTCR, run with a Q25 quality threshold and the strictest error-elimination algorithm, handled CDR3 identification, clonotype clustering and error correction. A nonparametric unseen species model with Euler transformation was used to estimate lower-bound total TCR beta diversity. TCRdb trimmed public reads at Q25 via fastp, called clones via MiXCR and kept in-frame beta chains. Rows with one shared CDR3 protein collapse into an entry with the most common genes and DNA. The V and J calls and clone size come from TCRdb's table, not from the authors' own analysis. The sample records roughly 830,000 distinct CDR3 sequences, 62% of which are singletons. The ten top clones hold roughly 26% of the sample.

Results the study describes overall, beyond this receptor: Compared with the aged group, the long-lived group had more naive CD4+ T cells, fewer expanded clones and increased TCR diversity, suggesting age selection. The CMV infection status of donors was not known, potentially confounding age-related changes in expanded clonotypes. The percentage of naive T cells measured by flow cytometry correlated strongly with observed TCR beta diversity. Observed TCR beta diversity per million T cells fell roughly linearly with age, and a significant reduction was already apparent by age approximately 41. Because profiling used bulk unsorted PBMCs, naive and antigen-experienced compartments could not be compared conclusively. Estimates of total diversity from one million sequenced T cells were regarded as lower bounds and underestimates.

This chain joins TRBV5-5 to TRBJ1-1; no D gene is confidently identified. The material sequenced was blood. The TCR sequence derives from a man aged 25 to 45 in good health. The DNA sequence follows: TGTGCCAGCAGCCTGATTGGGAACACTGAAGCTTTCTTT. Its protein reads: CASSLIGNTEAFF.